This T cell receptor beta chain was recovered during a study of vaccination effects on CD4 cells after COVID-19. A word on this clone: Antigen unknown.

Sequencing was preceded by expansion of antigen-specific CD4+ T cells with viral peptide pools in the ViraFEST assay. The culture ran for 10 days, and then CD4+ T cells were isolated. Either the mRNA-1273 or the BNT162b2 vaccine was given to participants as two doses. Looked up from germline, CDR1 is MNHEY and CDR2 is SVGAGI. Trimming took off 5 bases at V and 3 bases at J, with 13 bases between the two ends. CDR3 length: 14 amino acids. Here immunoSEQ multiplex PCR was the method, and the copy in TCRdb shows in-frame clones only, minus some. The sample lists 24,000 or so clones; almost 70% were seen once.

This clonotype originated in a human donor who received a COVID-19 vaccine. The sample consisted of CD4+ T cells from PBMCs cultured with SARS-CoV-2 spike peptides, taken after COVID-19 vaccination. The rearrangement links TRBV6-5 to TRBJ1-1; a possible D gene is TRBD1 (5 bases). The CDR3 here is CASSISGEDTEAFF. In nucleotides, the CDR3 is TGTGCCAGCAGTATATCGGGGGAGGACACTGAAGCTTTCTTT.